This paragraph reports one T cell receptor beta chain. The antigen remains undetermined. This sequence may be a read error, since a much larger clone differs from it by one base. Trimming cost V 4 bases and J 13 bases, with 23 bases left between them. The germline CDR1 and CDR2 sequences are MGHRA and YSYEKL. The CDR3 covers 15 residues. The data derive from a study of blood T cells in healthy people across ages. Study outcomes and limitations: While age rose, TCR beta diversity per million T cells dropped in a roughly linear way. Long-lived donors had more naive CD4+ cells and higher diversity than aged donors.

A second about 6 to 12 cycle PCR used barcoded and J-beta primers. TCRdb used MiXCR to reprocess the 5' RACE reads, holding one entry per CDR3 protein. Of 1.5 million or so distinct CDR3 sequences listed, 42% are singletons. This receptor was identified in a woman aged 18-29 years in good health. Sequencing was performed on blood. The chain has TRBV4-1 and TRBJ2-1; D gene uncertain. The CDR3 DNA reads TGCGCCAGCAGCCCCCCTCTTAGTAACCAAGAGACCCAGTTCTTC. It codes for CASSPPLSNQETQFF.